This T cell receptor beta chain was obtained from a study of OX40 agonist ivuxolimab in advanced cancers. Concerning the study at large: Ivuxolimab, which targeted the costimulatory receptor OX40 (CD134), was an agonistic, fully human IgG2 monoclonal antibody. Intravenous ivuxolimab was administered to patients every 2 weeks at six dose levels: 0.01, 0.1, 0.3, 1.5, 3 and 10 mg/kg. Among the roughly 52 dose-escalation patients, about 20 had hepatocellular carcinoma, about 15 melanoma, 9 renal cell carcinoma and 9 head and neck cancer. In the dose-escalation cohort, 82.7% of patients were male, and the mean age was about 55 years, with a range of about 23 to 90. Prior anti-PD-1, anti-PD-L1 or anti-CTLA-4 therapy was permitted, and approximately 40% of dose-escalation patients had received checkpoint inhibitors. Three dose-escalation patients achieved partial responses, one with hepatocellular carcinoma and two with cutaneous melanoma. Peripheral TCRbeta sequencing was intended to test whether TCR sequence diversity was altered and clonal T-cell expansion was caused by ivuxolimab. The paper reports the monotherapy dose-escalation portion (N ≈ 50 patients) of the phase I ivuxolimab trial.

General study outcomes and caveats: Low levels of normalized T-cell clonal expansion were also seen in some nonresponding patients. In partial responders in the 0.1-3.0 mg/kg groups, normalized peripheral clonal expansion was found to be among the lowest, especially among CD8+ T cells. At doses of 0.1 to 3.0 mg/kg, clonal expansion of both CD4+ and CD8+ T cells in blood was seen between baseline and week 6. Antigen specificity was not determined for the clonally expanded peripheral T cells. On average, CD8+ T cells showed more expanded clones than CD4+ T cells after ivuxolimab.

Turning to this clone: It lacks a known antigen. No base qualities exist here, and no much larger clone lies one base off it.

Its CDR3 holds 14 amino acids, cysteine through phenylalanine. The sequence is cut down to CDR3 DNA, 42 bases in frame from base 1. CDR1 MNHEY and CDR2 SVGAGI are derived from the germline V gene. The V and J ends are trimmed by 5 bases and 6 bases, leaving 14 bases between them. Patients with autoimmune disease history or receiving systemic immunosuppression were excluded from the trial. In every dose cohort, peripheral blood was drawn for TCR sequencing at baseline, cycle 4 day 1, and cycle 7 day 1. The samples were drawn from a first-in-human, open-label, multicenter phase I dose-escalation trial of ivuxolimab. The trial enrolled adults with locally advanced or metastatic head and neck squamous cell, hepatocellular, melanoma or renal cell carcinoma. Before TCR sequencing, CD4+ and CD8+ T cells were separately sorted from peripheral blood. Genomic DNA was extracted from sorted cells for sequencing of the TCRbeta CDR3 region. The immunoSEQ Assay was used to sequence the TCRbeta CDR3 regions. The table comes from immuneACCESS by way of TCRdb, which keeps in-frame sequences with V and J called. Part of the clones is missing from these tables; in studies checked, under half for an unresolved V gene and the rest for unknown reasons. Counted in this sample were 61,000 or so clones; 84% of them appeared once. The ten biggest clones cover approximately 2% of the sample.

Here the chain combines TRBV6-5 and TRBJ1-5; the D gene is possibly TRBD1, with 5 bases matching. Sequencing used CD4+ or CD8+ T cells sorted from blood, obtained in a trial of the OX40 agonist ivuxolimab. This clonotype was obtained from an adult with an advanced solid tumor such as melanoma, head and neck, liver or kidney cancer. The DNA is TGTGCCAGCAGTCCTCGGGCAGGGTTTCAGCCCCAGCATTTT. Translation gives CASSPRAGFQPQHF.